The T cell receptor (beta chain) described here comes from a study of CD8 T cells in ankylosing spondylitis. General study points: Relatively rare in peripheral blood, disease-linked clones were also CD8+. A subset of motif variants has previously been described in the synovial fluid and blood of reactive arthritis. Enrichment of disease-linked clones was reportedly significant in matched ankylosing spondylitis synovial fluid.

The table lists this clonotype with a few counts. Its antigen is not known. Trimming shortened V by 2 bases and J by 2 bases, and 16 bases separated the two germline ends. The germline gives CDR1 GTSNPN, CDR2 SVGIG (reference sequence). This CDR3 region has 15 residues. TCRdb ran MiXCR on the 5' RACE reads and lists one entry per CDR3 protein. The sample lists 160,000 or so distinct CDR3 sequences, around 8.9% occurring once. The chain couples TRBV30 to TRBJ2-7; D remains unclear. The sequenced material came from blood, either unsorted or a sorted T cell fraction (not recorded which). The receptor's source is a female donor with ankylosing spondylitis or in good health (not recorded which). The CDR3 region is CAWSSGTTGPYEQYF. The DNA of the CDR3 is TGTGCCTGGAGTTCCGGCACGACCGGGCCCTACGAGCAGTACTTC.